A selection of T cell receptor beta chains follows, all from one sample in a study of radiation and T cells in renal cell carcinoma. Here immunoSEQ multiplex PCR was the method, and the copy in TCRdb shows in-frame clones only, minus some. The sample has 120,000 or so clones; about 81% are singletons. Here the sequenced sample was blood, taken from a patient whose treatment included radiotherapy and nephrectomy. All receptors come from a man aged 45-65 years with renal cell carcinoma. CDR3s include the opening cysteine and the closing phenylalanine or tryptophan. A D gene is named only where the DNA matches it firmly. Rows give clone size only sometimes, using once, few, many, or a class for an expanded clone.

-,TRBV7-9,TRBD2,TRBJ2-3,TGTGCCAGCAGCGGTCAGACTAGCGGCTTCACAGATACGCAGTATTTT,CASSGQTSGFTDTQYF
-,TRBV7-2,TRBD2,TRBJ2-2,TGTGCCAGCAGTCCGGGGGGGCCGACCGGGGAGCTGTTTTTT,CASSPGGPTGELFF
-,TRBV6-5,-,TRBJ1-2,TGTGCCAGCAGTTACTCTGACTGGGGAGGGTATGGCTACACCTTC,CASSYSDWGGYGYTF
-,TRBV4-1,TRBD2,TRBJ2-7,TGCGCCAGCAGCCTTTCTTCGGGACTAGCCTCTAACGAGCAGTACTTC,CASSLSSGLASNEQYF
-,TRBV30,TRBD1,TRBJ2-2,TGTGCCAGACGGACAGGGGGTTATTCCGGGGAGCTGTTTTTT,CARRTGGYSGELFF
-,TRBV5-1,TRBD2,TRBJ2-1,TGCGCCAGCAGTTGGAGCGGGGGGGCCGCCAATGAGCAGTTCTTC,CASSWSGGAANEQFF
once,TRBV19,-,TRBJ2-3,TGTGCCAGTAGGCGTACAGGGGATACGCAGTATTTT,CASRRTGDTQYF
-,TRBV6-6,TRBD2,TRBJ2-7,TGTGCCAGCAAGAGGACTAGCGGGGGCCCTCATCGCGAGCAGTACTTC,CASKRTSGGPHREQYF
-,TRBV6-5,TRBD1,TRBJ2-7,TGTGCCAGCAGTTACTCATTCGGACAGGGCTACGAGCAGTACTTC,CASSYSFGQGYEQYF
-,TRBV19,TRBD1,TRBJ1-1,TGTACCAGCTATGACAGGGAAACTGAAGCTTTCTTT,CTSYDRETEAFF
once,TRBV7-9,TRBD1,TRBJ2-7,TGTGCCAGCAGCTTGCTGGGACAGGGAGACGAGCAGTACTTC,CASSLLGQGDEQYF
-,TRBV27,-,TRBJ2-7,TGTGCCAGCACCTGGTCCGTGGGTTTCGAAGCCTACGAGCAGTACTTC,CASTWSVGFEAYEQYF
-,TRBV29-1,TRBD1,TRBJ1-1,TGCAGCGTCAAGGGACAGGGGGCTTCGGAAGCTTTCTTT,CSVKGQGASEAFF
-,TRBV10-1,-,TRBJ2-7,TGCGCCAGCAGTGAGCCTAAACAGGGTTCCTACGAGCAGTACTTC,CASSEPKQGSYEQYF
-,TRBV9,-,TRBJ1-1,TGTGCCAGCAGCGTTGGACATATGAACACTGAAGCTTTCTTT,CASSVGHMNTEAFF
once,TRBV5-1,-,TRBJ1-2,TGCGCCAGCAGCTTGGGTGGCCATGGTGGGTATGGCTACACCTTC,CASSLGGHGGYGYTF
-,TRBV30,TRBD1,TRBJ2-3,TGTGCCTGGAGTACAGGGGTTCGTGATACGCAGTATTTT,CAWSTGVRDTQYF